This TCR beta chain was identified in a study of cytomegalovirus exposure and HLA in healthy donors. Looking at the study overall: Early released data had around 89 million unique TCRs, all coming from HLA-typed donors.

Study-wide results and caveats: Association of a missense DCLRE1C variant with TCR beta V- and J-gene trimming was reported in a later analysis. As a later analysis revealed, the rate of TCR association differed by HLA locus, with DRB1 most and HLA-C fewest.

Regarding this clone: Its specificity is unknown.

The CDR3 sequence is 14 residues long. Trimming took 5 bases from V and 3 from J; bases not matched to a gene: 6. Germline assignment: CDR1 SGHNT and CDR2 YYREEE (reference sequence). Primers included in the PCR were 60 Vbeta and 13 Jbeta primers. TCRdb keeps only in-frame clones here, not all; method: immunoSEQ multiplex PCR. The table lists around 75,000 clones. This TCR came from a woman aged 55-75 years in good health and CMV-seronegative. Input material: PBMCs. J is TRBJ2-7 and V is TRBV5-4; 9 bases line up with TRBD1. Here the CDR3 DNA reads TGTGCCAGCAGGCCGGGACAGGGAATCTACGAGCAGTACTTC. Its translation: CASRPGQGIYEQYF. The complete variable domain, with remaining parts taken from reference TRBV5-4 and TRBJ2-7, reads ETGVTQSPTHLIKTRGQQVTLRCSSQSGHNTVSWYQQALGQGPQFIFQYYREEENGRGNFPPRFSGLQFPNYSSELNVNALELDDSALYLCASRPGQGIYEQYFGPGTRLTVT.